These 17 T cell receptor beta chains share one sample of origin, sequenced in a study of tumor-infiltrating lymphocytes in glioblastoma multiforme. Multiple V-beta primers and a C-beta primer amplified TCRB from RNA. Each CDR3 protein is one row after TCRdb ran MiXCR on the multiplex PCR reads. The top ten clones hold approximately 35% of a sample with around 30,000 distinct CDR3 sequences, roughly 64% of them seen once. Sequencing used brain tumor tissue. The receptors were sampled from a male donor with glioblastoma.

The chain employs TRBV6-5 and TRBJ2-1; a weak D match, TRBD2 (6 bases). CDR1 MNHEY and CDR2 SVGAGI come from the germline V gene. The CDR3 sequence is 15 residues long. V was pared by 10 bases and J by 9 bases, with 25 bases between. The CDR3 reads CATSNGRGGATEQFF. For the CDR3, the DNA is TGTGCCACTAGCAACGGCCGGGGAGGAGCCACTGAGCAGTTCTTC.

A word on this clonotype: Without the conserved terminal phenylalanine or tryptophan, this CDR3 likely stems from a read error. The J gene is TRBJ2-1, the V gene TRBV6-1; TRBD1 or TRBD2 may be the D gene (5 bases each). The CDR3 loop spans 15 amino acids. CDR1 and CDR2 from the germline V gene are MNHNS and SASEGT. V lost 4 bases, J lost 8 bases, and 18 bases lay in between. The CDR3, as DNA: TGTGCCAGCAGTGTCGGGACCCAGAATCGCGATGAGCAGTTCTCC. This sequence encodes CASSVGTQNRDEQFS.

This chain connects TRBV29-1 to TRBJ2-3, with unresolved D. Trimming pared 1 base from V and 4 bases from J, leaving 12 bases between. Germline loops: CDR1 SQVTM, CDR2 ANQGSEA. CDR3 size: 14 residues. The CDR3 DNA follows: TGCAGCGTTGAAGGCCGGGTTGGGCCAGATACGCAGTATTTT. It specifies CSVEGRVGPDTQYF.

This clonotype came up many times. The chain couples TRBV14 to TRBJ1-6, with 7 bases fitting TRBD1. Germline V gene lookup returns CDR1 SGHDN and CDR2 FVKESK. Unmatched junction bases numbered 8, after V lost 9 bases and J lost 9 bases. The CDR3 runs 13 residues. In DNA form, the CDR3 reads TGTGCCAGGAAGGGGACAGACAGTTCACCCCTCCACTTT. Translating it yields CARKGTDSSPLHF. The whole variable domain, remainder taken from reference TRBV14 and TRBJ1-6, is EAGVTQFPSHSVIEKGQTVTLRCDPISGHDNLYWYRRVMGKEIKFLLHFVKESKQDESGMPNNRFLAERTGGTYSTLKVQPAELEDSGVYFCARKGTDSSPLHFGNGTRLTVT.

Details on this clonotype: Relative to the germline gene, one junction end is altered; a read error may explain this. The V and J genes are TRBV29-1 and TRBJ2-7; perhaps TRBD1 as D (5 bases). Germline V gene data show CDR1 as SQVTM and CDR2 as ANQGSEA. This CDR3 is 12 amino acids long. The CDR3 region has the DNA TGCAGCGTTCTGGGGCTACACTACGAGCTGTACTTC. The encoded protein is CSVLGLHYELYF.

The gene calls are TRBV6-5 and TRBJ1-1; D uncertain. Germline V gene data show CDR1 as MNHEY and CDR2 as SVGAGI. V lost 2 bases to trimming and J lost 12 bases, with 16 bases between them. The CDR3 is 13 residues long. CDR3: CASSYVVNTETFF. The CDR3 coding sequence is TGTGCCAGCAGTTACGTGGTGAACACCGAAACTTTCTTT.

As concerns this clonotype: A read error may account for a junction end that differs from germline. The chain combines TRBV29-1 with TRBJ2-1; 7 bases align to TRBD2. The CDR3 is made up of 14 amino acids. Germline CDR1 SQVTM, CDR2 ANQGSEA. CDR3 DNA: TGCAGCGTTTTGGGGGGGGAGATATACAATGGGCAGTTCTTC. Translated: CSVLGGEIYNGQFF.

This clonotype was recorded at least ten times. The chain recombines TRBV28 with TRBJ2-2, with D possibly matching TRBD1 (5 bases). V was shortened by 6 bases and J by 5 bases, with 19 bases between the two germline ends. The CDR3 runs to 16 residues. The germline gives CDR1 MDHEN, CDR2 SYDVKM. The CDR3 DNA reads as TGTGCCAGCAGCCGCCAAGGGCAGTCAGGGACCGGGGAGCTGTTTTTT. Protein: CASSRQGQSGTGELFF.

This clonotype was found many times. V usage is TRBV28 and J usage is TRBJ2-7; TRBD1 aligns across 9 bases. The trim removed 6 bases at V and 4 bases at J, leaving 7 bases unmatched. The CDR3 is 14 residues long. Germline lookup yields CDR1 MDHEN and CDR2 SYDVKM. The CDR3 is CASRLPGQGYEQYF. The DNA for the CDR3 is TGTGCCAGCAGACTTCCGGGACAGGGTTACGAGCAGTACTTC.

At least ten counts were recorded for this clonotype. Compared with germline, one end of the junction differs, possibly owing to a read error. The V and J genes are TRBV6-1 and TRBJ2-7, with 9 bases that match TRBD2. The CDR3 runs 15 residues. Germline assignment: CDR1 MNHNS and CDR2 SASEGT. The CDR3, as DNA: TGTGCCAGCGGTGAAGCCCTAGCGGGACCCTACGAGCAGTACTTC. As protein: CASGEALAGPYEQYF.

This chain links TRBV11-2 with TRBJ2-7, with 9 bases fitting TRBD1. Germline values: CDR1 SGHAT, CDR2 FQNNGV. Unmatched junction bases numbered 6, after V lost 3 bases and J lost 9 bases. This CDR3 is built from 13 residues. The CDR3 here is CASSFGQGQGQYF. The CDR3 nucleotides are TGTGCCAGCAGCTTTGGACAGGGGCAGGGGCAGTACTTC.

A note on this clonotype: This clone may be a read error of a much larger clone one base away. V is TRBV30 and J is TRBJ1-5, with D perhaps TRBD1 (5 bases). This CDR3 is 15 amino acids long. Germline values: CDR1 GTSNPN, CDR2 SVGIG (reference sequence). Trimming cost V 1 base and J 7 bases, with 17 bases left between them. CDR3 protein: CAWSATTELGQPQHF. The DNA of the CDR3 is TGTGCCTGGAGTGCGACGACAGAGCTCGGGCAGCCCCAGCATTTT. The variable domain in full, with the rest retrieved from reference TRBV30 and TRBJ1-5, is SQTIHQWPATLVQPVGSPLSLECTVEGTSNPNLYWYRQAAGRGLQLLFYSVGIGQISSEVPQNLSASRPQDRQFILSSKKLLLSDSGFYLCAWSATTELGQPQHFGDGTRLSIL.

As concerns this clonotype: A read error may account for a junction end that differs from germline. The chain's CDR3 is CASSLAGTHEKLLF. DNA of the CDR3: TGCGCCAGCAGCTTGGCCGGGACTCATGAAAAACTGCTTTTT. The chain employs TRBV5-1 and TRBJ1-4; tentatively, D is TRBD1 (5 bases). The CDR3 is made up of 14 amino acids. Germline V gene sequence: CDR1 SGHRS, CDR2 YFSETQ.

On this clonotype: A read error may produce the germline difference seen at one junction end. This chain uses TRBV20-1 with TRBJ1-5; D ambiguous. Germline lookup yields CDR1 DFQATT and CDR2 SNEGSKA (reference sequence). CDR3 size: 14 residues. The CDR3 DNA reads TGCAGTGCCATGGGGAGCTTGGGCAATCAGCCCCGGCATTTT. Translated, it gives CSAMGSLGNQPRHF.

Comment on this clonotype: An end of the junction does not agree with germline; a read error may underlie this. This CDR3 is CTSNFTNGDEQFF. CDR3 nucleotides: TGTACAAGCAACTTCACAAACGGAGATGAGCAATTCTTC. The chain joins TRBV11-3 to TRBJ2-1; D is unclear. The CDR3 has 13 residues. From germline, CDR1 is SGHNT and CDR2 YENEEA.

The gene calls are TRBV6-6 and TRBJ2-3; 10 bases agree with TRBD2. CDR1 is MNHNY and CDR2 is SVGAGI in the germline V gene (reference sequence). The CDR3 totals 15 residues. Unmatched junction bases numbered 6, after V lost 7 bases and J lost 2 bases. In DNA form, the CDR3 reads TGTGCCAGCACCCAACTAGCGGGGTTCACAGATACGCAGTATTTT. Its translation: CASTQLAGFTDTQYF.

The chain has TRBV2 and TRBJ2-5, with a possible D match to TRBD1 (5 bases). V was clipped by 7 bases and J by 4 bases, with 10 bases between them. CDR3 length: 12 residues. Germline V gene data show CDR1 as SNHLY and CDR2 as FYNNEI. CDR3 in amino acids: CASTGIRETQYF. In DNA, the CDR3 is TGTGCCAGCACAGGGATCAGAGAGACCCAGTACTTC.